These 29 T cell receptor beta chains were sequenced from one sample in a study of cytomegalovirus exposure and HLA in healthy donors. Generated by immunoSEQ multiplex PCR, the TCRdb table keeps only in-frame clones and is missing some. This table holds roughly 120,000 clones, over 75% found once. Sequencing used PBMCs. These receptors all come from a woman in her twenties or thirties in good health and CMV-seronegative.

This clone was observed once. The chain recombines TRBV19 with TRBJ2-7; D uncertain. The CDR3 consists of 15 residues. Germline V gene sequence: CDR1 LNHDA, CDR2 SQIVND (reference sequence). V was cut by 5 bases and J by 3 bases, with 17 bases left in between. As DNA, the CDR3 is TGTGCCAGTAGTCCCCCCTCCCGAGTCGGCTACGAGCAGTACTTC. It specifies CASSPPSRVGYEQYF.

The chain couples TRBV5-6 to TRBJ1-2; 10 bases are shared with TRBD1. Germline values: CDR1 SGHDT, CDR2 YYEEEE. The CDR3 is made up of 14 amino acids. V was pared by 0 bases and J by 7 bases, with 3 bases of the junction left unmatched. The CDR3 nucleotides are TGTGCCAGCAGCTTGGGACAGGGGGCCCGTGGCTACACCTTC. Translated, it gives CASSLGQGARGYTF.

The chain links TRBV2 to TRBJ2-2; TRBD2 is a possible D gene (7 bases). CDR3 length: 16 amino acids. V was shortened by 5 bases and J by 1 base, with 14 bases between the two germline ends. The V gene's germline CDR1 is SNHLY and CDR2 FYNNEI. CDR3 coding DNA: TGTGCCAGCAGTCTTAACGGGGGGCAGAACACCGGGGAGCTGTTTTTT. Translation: CASSLNGGQNTGELFF.

The CDR3 here is CASSEDRAEKLFF. The CDR3 coding sequence is TGTGCCAGCAGCGAGGACAGGGCGGAAAAACTGTTTTTT. The rearrangement uses TRBV13 and TRBJ1-4, with 8 positions matching TRBD1. The germline V gene has CDR1 PRHDT and CDR2 FYEKMQ (reference sequence). The CDR3 length is 13 residues. V lost 5 bases, J lost 8 bases, and 4 bases stayed unmatched. Combining the CDR3 with reference TRBV13 and TRBJ1-4 gives the whole variable domain AAGVIQSPRHLIKEKRETATLKCYPIPRHDTVYWYQQGPGQDPQFLISFYEKMQSDKGSIPDRFSAQQFSDYHSELNMSSLELGDSALYFCASSEDRAEKLFFGSGTQLSVL.

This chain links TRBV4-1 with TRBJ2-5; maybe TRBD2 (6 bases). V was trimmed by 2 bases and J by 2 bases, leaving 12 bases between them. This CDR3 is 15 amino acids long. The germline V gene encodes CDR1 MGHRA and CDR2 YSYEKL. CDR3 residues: CASSQTGTAQETQYF. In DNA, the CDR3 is TGCGCCAGCAGCCAAACCGGGACTGCACAAGAGACCCAGTACTTC.

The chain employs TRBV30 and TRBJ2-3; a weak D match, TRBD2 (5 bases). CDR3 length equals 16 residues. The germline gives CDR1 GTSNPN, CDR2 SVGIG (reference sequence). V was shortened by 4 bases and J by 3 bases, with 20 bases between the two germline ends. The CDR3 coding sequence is TGTGCCTGGAACGGTATTACCGGACGGGGAACAGATACGCAGTATTTT. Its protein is CAWNGITGRGTDTQYF.

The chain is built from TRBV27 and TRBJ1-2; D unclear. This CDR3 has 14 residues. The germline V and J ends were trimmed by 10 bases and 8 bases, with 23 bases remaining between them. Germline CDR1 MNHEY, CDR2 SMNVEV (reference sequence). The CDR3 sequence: CATLDPTGFWGYTF. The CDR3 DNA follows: TGTGCCACCCTTGACCCAACGGGGTTCTGGGGCTACACCTTC.

This CDR3 is CASAAGGPYNEQFF. CDR3 nucleotides: TGTGCCAGCGCAGCGGGGGGCCCCTACAATGAGCAGTTCTTC. The J gene is TRBJ2-1, the V gene TRBV27; 9 positions agree with TRBD2. The germline V gene has CDR1 MNHEY and CDR2 SMNVEV (reference sequence). Trimming took 8 bases from V and 2 from J; bases not matched to a gene: 4. The CDR3 is made up of 14 amino acids.

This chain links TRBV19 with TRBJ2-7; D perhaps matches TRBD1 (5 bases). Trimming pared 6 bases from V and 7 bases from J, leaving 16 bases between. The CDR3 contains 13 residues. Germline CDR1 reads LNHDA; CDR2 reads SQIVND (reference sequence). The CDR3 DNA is TGTGCCAGTAGCTTAAACAGGTACAGTGAGCAGTACTTC. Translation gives CASSLNRYSEQYF.

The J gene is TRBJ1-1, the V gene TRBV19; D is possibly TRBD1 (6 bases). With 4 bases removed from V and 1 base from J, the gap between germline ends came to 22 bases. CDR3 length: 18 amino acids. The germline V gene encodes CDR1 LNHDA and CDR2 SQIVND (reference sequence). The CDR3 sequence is CASSTPTGSGVRNTEAFF. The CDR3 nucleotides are TGTGCCAGTAGTACCCCAACAGGGTCTGGTGTTCGGAACACTGAAGCTTTCTTT. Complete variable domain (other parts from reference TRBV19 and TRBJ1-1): DGGITQSPKYLFRKEGQNVTLSCEQNLNHDAMYWYRQDPGQGLRLIYYSQIVNDFQKGDIAEGYSVSREKKESFPLTVTSAQKNPTAFYLCASSTPTGSGVRNTEAFFGQGTRLTVV.

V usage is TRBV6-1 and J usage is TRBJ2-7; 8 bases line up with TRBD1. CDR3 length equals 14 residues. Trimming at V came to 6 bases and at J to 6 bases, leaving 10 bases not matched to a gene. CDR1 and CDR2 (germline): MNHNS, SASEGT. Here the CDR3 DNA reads TGTGCCAGCAGGGATGACAGGGGTTCTCTCGAGCAGTACTTC. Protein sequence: CASRDDRGSLEQYF.

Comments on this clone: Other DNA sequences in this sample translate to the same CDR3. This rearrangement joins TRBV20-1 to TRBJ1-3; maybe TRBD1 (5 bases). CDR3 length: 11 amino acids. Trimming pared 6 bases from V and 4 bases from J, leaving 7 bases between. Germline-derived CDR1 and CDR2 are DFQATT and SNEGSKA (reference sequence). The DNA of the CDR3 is TGCAGTGCCCGGGGGGGAAACACCATATATTTT. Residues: CSARGGNTIYF.

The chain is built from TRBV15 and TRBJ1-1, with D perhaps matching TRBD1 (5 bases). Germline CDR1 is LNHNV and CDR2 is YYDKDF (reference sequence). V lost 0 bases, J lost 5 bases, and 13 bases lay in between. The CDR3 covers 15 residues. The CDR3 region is CATSRDGAGGTEAFF. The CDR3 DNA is TGTGCCACCAGCAGAGATGGGGCCGGGGGGACTGAAGCTTTCTTT.

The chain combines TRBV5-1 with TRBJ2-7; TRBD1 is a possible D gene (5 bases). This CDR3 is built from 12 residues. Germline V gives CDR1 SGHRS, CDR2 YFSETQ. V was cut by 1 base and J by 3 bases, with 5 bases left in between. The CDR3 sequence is CASSLQGYEQYF. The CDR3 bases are TGCGCCAGCAGCTTGCAGGGCTACGAGCAGTACTTC.

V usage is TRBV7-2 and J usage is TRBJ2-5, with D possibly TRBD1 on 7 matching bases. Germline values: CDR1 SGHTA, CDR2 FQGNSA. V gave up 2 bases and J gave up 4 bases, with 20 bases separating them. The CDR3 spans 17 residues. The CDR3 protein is CASSLFGRQGPRETQYF. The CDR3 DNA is TGTGCCAGCAGCTTATTCGGGAGACAGGGTCCTCGAGAGACCCAGTACTTC.

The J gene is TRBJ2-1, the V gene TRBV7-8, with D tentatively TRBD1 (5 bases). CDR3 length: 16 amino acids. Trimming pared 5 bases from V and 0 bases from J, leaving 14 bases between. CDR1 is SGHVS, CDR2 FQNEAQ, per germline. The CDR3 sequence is CASSPRAGRSYNEQFF. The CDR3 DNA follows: TGTGCCAGCAGCCCCCGGGCAGGGCGCTCCTACAATGAGCAGTTCTTC.

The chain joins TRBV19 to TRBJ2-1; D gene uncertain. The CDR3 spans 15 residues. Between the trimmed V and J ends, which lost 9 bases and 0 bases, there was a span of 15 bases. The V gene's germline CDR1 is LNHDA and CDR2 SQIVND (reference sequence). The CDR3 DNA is TGTGCCAGCCGCAACGATCACGGCTCCTACAATGAGCAGTTCTTC. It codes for CASRNDHGSYNEQFF. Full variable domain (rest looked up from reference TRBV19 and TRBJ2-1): DGGITQSPKYLFRKEGQNVTLSCEQNLNHDAMYWYRQDPGQGLRLIYYSQIVNDFQKGDIAEGYSVSREKKESFPLTVTSAQKNPTAFYLCASRNDHGSYNEQFFGPGTRLTVL.

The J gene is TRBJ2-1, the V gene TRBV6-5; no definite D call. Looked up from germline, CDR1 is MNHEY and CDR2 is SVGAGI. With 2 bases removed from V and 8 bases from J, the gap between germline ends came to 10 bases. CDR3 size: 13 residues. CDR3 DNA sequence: TGTGCCAGCAGTTACGGCCCCGGAGATGAGCAGTTCTTC. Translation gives CASSYGPGDEQFF.

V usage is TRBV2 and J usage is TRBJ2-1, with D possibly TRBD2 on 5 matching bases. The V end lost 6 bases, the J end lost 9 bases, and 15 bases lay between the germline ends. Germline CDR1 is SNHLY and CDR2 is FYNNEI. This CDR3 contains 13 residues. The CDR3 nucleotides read TGTGCCAGCAGACCCCTAGCCGAAGGTGAGCAGTTCTTC. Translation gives CASRPLAEGEQFF.

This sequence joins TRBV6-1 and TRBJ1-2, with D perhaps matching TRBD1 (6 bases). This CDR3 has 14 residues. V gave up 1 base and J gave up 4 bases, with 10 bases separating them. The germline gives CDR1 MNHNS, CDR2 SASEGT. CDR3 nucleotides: TGTGCCAGCAGTGAAGGGGGGCAGAGCTATGGCTACACCTTC. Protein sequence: CASSEGGQSYGYTF.

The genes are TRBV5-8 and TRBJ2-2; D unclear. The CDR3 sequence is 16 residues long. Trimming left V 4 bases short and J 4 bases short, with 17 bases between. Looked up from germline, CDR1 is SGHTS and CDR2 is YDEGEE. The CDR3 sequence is CASSPDDGRGTGELFF. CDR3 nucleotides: TGTGCCAGCAGCCCAGACGACGGTCGAGGCACCGGGGAGCTGTTTTTT.

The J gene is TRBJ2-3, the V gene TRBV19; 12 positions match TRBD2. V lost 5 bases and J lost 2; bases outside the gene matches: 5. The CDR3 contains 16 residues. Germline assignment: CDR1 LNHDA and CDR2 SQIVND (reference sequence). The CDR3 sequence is CASSAGLAGNTDTQYF. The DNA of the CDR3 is TGTGCCAGTAGTGCCGGACTAGCGGGGAACACAGATACGCAGTATTTT.

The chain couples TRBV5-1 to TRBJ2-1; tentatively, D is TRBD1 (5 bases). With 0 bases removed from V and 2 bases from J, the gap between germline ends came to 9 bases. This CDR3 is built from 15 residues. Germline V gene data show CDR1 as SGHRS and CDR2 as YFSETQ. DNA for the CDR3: TGCGCCAGCAGCTTGGAGCAGGGTGCCTACAATGAGCAGTTCTTC. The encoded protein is CASSLEQGAYNEQFF.

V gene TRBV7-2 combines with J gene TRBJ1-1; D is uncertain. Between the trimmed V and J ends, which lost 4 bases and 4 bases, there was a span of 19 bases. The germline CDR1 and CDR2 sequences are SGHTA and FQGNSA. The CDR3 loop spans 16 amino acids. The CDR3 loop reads CASSSNQVAYGTEAFF. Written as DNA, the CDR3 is TGTGCCAGCAGCTCGAACCAGGTCGCATATGGCACTGAAGCTTTCTTT.

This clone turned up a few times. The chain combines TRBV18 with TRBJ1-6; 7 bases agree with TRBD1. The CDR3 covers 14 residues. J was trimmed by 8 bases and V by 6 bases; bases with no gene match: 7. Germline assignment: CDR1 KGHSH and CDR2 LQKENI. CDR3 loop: CASSPKGADSPLHF. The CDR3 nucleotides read TGTGCCAGCTCCCCCAAGGGGGCGGATTCACCCCTCCACTTT.

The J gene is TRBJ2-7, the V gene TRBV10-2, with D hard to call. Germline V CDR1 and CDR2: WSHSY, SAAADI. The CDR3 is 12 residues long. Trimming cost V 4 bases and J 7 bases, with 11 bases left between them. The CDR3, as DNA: TGCGCCAGCAGTGGGGCCCCCCGGGAGCAGTACTTC. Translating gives CASSGAPREQYF.

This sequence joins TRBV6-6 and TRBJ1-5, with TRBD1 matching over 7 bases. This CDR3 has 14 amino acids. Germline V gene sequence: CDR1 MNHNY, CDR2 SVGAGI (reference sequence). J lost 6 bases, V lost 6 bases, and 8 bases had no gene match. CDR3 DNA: TGTGCCAGCAGGCTAGGGGGCGAAAGTCAGCCCCAGCATTTT. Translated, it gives CASRLGGESQPQHF.

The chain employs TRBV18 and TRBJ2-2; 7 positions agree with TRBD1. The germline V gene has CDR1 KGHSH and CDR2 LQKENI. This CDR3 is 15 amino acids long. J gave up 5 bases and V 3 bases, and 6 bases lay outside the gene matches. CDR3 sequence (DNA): TGTGCCAGCTCACCTGAGACAGGGCGGACCGGGGAGCTGTTTTTT. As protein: CASSPETGRTGELFF.

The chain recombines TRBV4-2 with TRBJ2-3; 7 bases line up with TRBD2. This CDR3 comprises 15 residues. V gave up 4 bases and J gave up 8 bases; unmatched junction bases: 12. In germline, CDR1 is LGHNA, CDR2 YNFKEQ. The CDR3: CASSPRGRDYSTQYF. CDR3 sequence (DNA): TGTGCCAGCAGCCCCAGAGGGCGGGACTACAGTACGCAGTATTTT.